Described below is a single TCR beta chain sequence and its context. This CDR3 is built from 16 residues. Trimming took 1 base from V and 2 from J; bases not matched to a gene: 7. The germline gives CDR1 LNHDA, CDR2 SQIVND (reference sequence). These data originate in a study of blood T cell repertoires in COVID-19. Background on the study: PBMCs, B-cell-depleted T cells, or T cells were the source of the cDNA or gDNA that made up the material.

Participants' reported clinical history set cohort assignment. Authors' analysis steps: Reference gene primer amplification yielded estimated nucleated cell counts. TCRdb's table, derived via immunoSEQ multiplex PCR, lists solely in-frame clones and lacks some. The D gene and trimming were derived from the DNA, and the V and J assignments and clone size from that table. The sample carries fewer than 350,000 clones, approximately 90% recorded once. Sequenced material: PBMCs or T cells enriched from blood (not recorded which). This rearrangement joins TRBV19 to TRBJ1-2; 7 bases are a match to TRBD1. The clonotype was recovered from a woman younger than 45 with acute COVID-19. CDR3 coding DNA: TGTGCCAGTAGTATAGGCCCGACAGGGTTAAACTATGGCTACACCTTC. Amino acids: CASSIGPTGLNYGYTF. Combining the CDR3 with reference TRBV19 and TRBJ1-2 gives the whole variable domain DGGITQSPKYLFRKEGQNVTLSCEQNLNHDAMYWYRQDPGQGLRLIYYSQIVNDFQKGDIAEGYSVSREKKESFPLTVTSAQKNPTAFYLCASSIGPTGLNYGYTFGSGTRLTVV.